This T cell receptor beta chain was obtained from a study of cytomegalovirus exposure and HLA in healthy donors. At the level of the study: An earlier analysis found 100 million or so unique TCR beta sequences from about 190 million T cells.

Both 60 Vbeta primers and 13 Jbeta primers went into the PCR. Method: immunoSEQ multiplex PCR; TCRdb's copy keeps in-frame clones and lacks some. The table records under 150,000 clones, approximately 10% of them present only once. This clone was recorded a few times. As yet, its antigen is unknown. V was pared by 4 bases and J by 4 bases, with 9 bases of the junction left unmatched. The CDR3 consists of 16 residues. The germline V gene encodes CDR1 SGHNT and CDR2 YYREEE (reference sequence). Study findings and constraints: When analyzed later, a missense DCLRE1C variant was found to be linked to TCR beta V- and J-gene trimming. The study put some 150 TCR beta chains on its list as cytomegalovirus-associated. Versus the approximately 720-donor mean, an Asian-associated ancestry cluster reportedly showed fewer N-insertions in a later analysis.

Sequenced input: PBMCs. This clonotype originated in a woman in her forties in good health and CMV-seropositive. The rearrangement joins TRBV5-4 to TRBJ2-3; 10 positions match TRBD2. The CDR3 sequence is CASSRRAGGLPDTQYF. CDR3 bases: TGTGCCAGCAGCCGTCGAGCGGGGGGGCTCCCAGATACGCAGTATTTT.